The 30 T cell receptor beta chains below were found in one sample sequenced in a study of shared clonotypes between healthy human individuals. Clones were sequenced by immunoSEQ multiplex PCR, and TCRdb holds only the in-frame ones, with some missing. The sample lists around 1,100,000 clones; approximately 80% were seen once. Source material: memory CD4+ T cells from PBMCs. Subset in this sample: CD45RA-negative fraction. These receptors were obtained from a man younger than 30 in good health. Some clones in this sample may be carry-over from other donors' samples.

The chain is built from TRBV28 and TRBJ1-2; 9 bases match TRBD1. CDR1 and CDR2 from the germline V gene are MDHEN and SYDVKM. This CDR3 has 14 amino acids. The trim removed 2 bases at V and 7 bases at J, leaving 5 bases unmatched. The CDR3 DNA reads as TGTGCCAGCAGTTTAGGGGGACAGGGAGTTGGCTACACCTTC. Its translation is CASSLGGQGVGYTF.

The CDR3 coding sequence is TGTGCCAGTTCCCCCTTTGGGGTGAACACTGAAGCTTTCTTT. Translating it yields CASSPFGVNTEAFF. V usage is TRBV19 and J usage is TRBJ1-1, with D uncertain. This CDR3 has 14 amino acids. The V gene lost 8 bases and the J gene lost 0 bases, with 13 bases spanning the gap. The germline CDR1 and CDR2 sequences are LNHDA and SQIVND (reference sequence).

This clone was observed a few times. The gene calls are TRBV7-9 and TRBJ2-7; either TRBD1 or TRBD2 may supply D (5 bases each). With 5 bases removed from V and 1 base from J, the gap between germline ends came to 24 bases. In germline, CDR1 is SEHNR, CDR2 FQNEAQ (reference sequence). The CDR3 spans 18 residues. CDR3 DNA sequence: TGTGCCAGCAGCCCGGGACGGCTAAAGAGTTCGCGGTCCTACGAGCAGTACTTC. Residues: CASSPGRLKSSRSYEQYF.

There are a few counts of this clone. The gene calls are TRBV11-2 and TRBJ2-7; the match to TRBD1 covers 12 bases. The CDR3 contains 18 residues. After removal of 5 bases from V and 3 bases from J, the junction contained 14 bases not matched to a gene. In germline, CDR1 is SGHAT, CDR2 FQNNGV. CDR3: CASSPVRRDRGRGYEQYF. CDR3 DNA sequence: TGTGCCAGCAGCCCAGTGCGGCGGGACAGGGGGCGCGGCTACGAGCAGTACTTC.

The chain joins TRBV29-1 to TRBJ2-7; 8 bases fit TRBD1. Trimming removed 3 bases from V and 2 bases from J; junction bases left unmatched: 12. This CDR3 contains 16 residues. Germline V gene lookup returns CDR1 SQVTM and CDR2 ANQGSEA. This CDR3 reads CSVDGIPGQETYEQYF. DNA for the CDR3: TGCAGCGTTGATGGAATTCCGGGACAGGAGACCTACGAGCAGTACTTC.

This chain connects TRBV6-6 to TRBJ1-5; D gene unclear. Germline V CDR1 and CDR2: MNHNY, SVGAGI (reference sequence). The CDR3 length is 14 residues. V was cut by 2 bases and J by 4 bases, with 9 bases left in between. The CDR3, as DNA: TGTGCCAGCAGTTACCGTGACGGGAATCAGCCCCAGCATTTT. Amino acid sequence: CASSYRDGNQPQHF.

The gene calls are TRBV30 and TRBJ1-3; unclear D gene. With 4 bases removed from V and 0 bases from J, the gap between germline ends came to 7 bases. Germline V gene lookup returns CDR1 GTSNPN and CDR2 SVGIG (reference sequence). The CDR3 totals 13 residues. CDR3 in DNA: TGTGCCTGGACTACAGACTCTGGAAACACCATATATTTT. This sequence encodes CAWTTDSGNTIYF.

The chain couples TRBV10-3 to TRBJ1-2; D is possibly TRBD1 (6 bases). Trimming took off 5 bases at V and 3 bases at J, with 10 bases between the two ends. Germline V gene sequence: CDR1 ENHRY, CDR2 SYGVKD. The CDR3 runs 13 residues. Written as DNA, the CDR3 is TGTGCCATCAGTTCGGGGGCTGACTATGGCTACACCTTC. Translation gives CAISSGADYGYTF.

The V and J genes are TRBV2 and TRBJ2-3, with a weak D call TRBD2 (6 bases). CDR3 size: 15 residues. V lost 8 bases and J 2 bases, leaving 17 bases between the germline ends. CDR1 is SNHLY and CDR2 is FYNNEI in the germline V gene. CDR3 residues: CASVGSTRFTDTQYF. CDR3 sequence (DNA): TGTGCCAGCGTAGGATCGACTAGATTCACAGATACGCAGTATTTT.

This chain connects TRBV11-2 to TRBJ2-3; the D gene could be TRBD1 or TRBD2 (5 bases each). There are 14 residues in the CDR3. Germline loops: CDR1 SGHAT, CDR2 FQNNGV. Trimming pared 1 base from V and 4 bases from J, leaving 9 bases between. The CDR3: CASSLALGADTQYF. The CDR3 DNA reads as TGTGCCAGCAGCTTAGCGCTGGGGGCAGATACGCAGTATTTT.

The chain is built from TRBV21-1 and TRBJ1-3; the listed D gene, TRBD1, was not tested against the DNA. TRBV21-1 is a listed pseudogene. The CDR3 consists of 16 residues. The CDR3 is CASSKGYRAYGNTIYF. DNA for the CDR3: TGTGCCAGCAGCAAAGGTTACAGGGCGTATGGAAACACCATATATTTT.

With respect to this clone: The sample contains more than one DNA sequence encoding this CDR3. The chain uses TRBV2 and TRBJ2-3; 12 bases map to TRBD2. The V and J ends lost 5 bases and 3 bases, in that order; junction bases with no gene match: 0. The CDR3 has 14 residues. Germline-derived CDR1 and CDR2 are SNHLY and FYNNEI. The CDR3 nucleotides are TGTGCCAGCAGTCTAGCGGGAGGGACAGATACGCAGTATTTT. It encodes CASSLAGGTDTQYF.

This clone turned up a few times. The chain carries TRBV2 and TRBJ2-7; D may be TRBD2 (6 bases). The CDR3 covers 12 residues. The germline gives CDR1 SNHLY, CDR2 FYNNEI. The V and J ends lost 5 bases and 6 bases respectively, with 11 bases between them. Here the CDR3 reads CASSYQGGEQYF. The CDR3 region has the DNA TGTGCCAGCAGTTATCAGGGAGGCGAGCAGTACTTC.

The genes are TRBV5-4 and TRBJ2-1; 10 positions agree with TRBD1. CDR3 length: 14 amino acids. Germline assignment: CDR1 SGHNT and CDR2 YYREEE (reference sequence). The V gene end was trimmed by 4 bases and the J gene end by 10 bases; junction bases not matched to a gene: 8. Written as DNA, the CDR3 is TGTGCCAGCAGCCCAGGGACAGGGGAGGGAGAGCAGTTCTTC. This translates into CASSPGTGEGEQFF.

The chain has TRBV5-1 and TRBJ1-2, with 9 bases fitting TRBD1. The germline CDR1 and CDR2 sequences are SGHRS and YFSETQ. The CDR3 consists of 14 residues. Germline trimming cut 4 bases from V and 7 bases from J; bases unmatched to any gene: 8. The CDR3 is CASSPRTGAGGYTF. The CDR3 nucleotides are TGCGCCAGCAGCCCCCGGACAGGGGCCGGTGGCTACACCTTC. Full variable domain (rest looked up from reference TRBV5-1 and TRBJ1-2): KAGVTQTPRYLIKTRGQQVTLSCSPISGHRSVSWYQQTPGQGLQFLFEYFSETQRNKGNFPGRFSGRQFSNSRSEMNVSTLELGDSALYLCASSPRTGAGGYTFGSGTRLTVV.

This sequence joins TRBV5-1 and TRBJ2-1; weak D call: TRBD2 (6 bases). Per the germline V gene, CDR1 is SGHRS and CDR2 is YFSETQ. V was pared by 0 bases and J by 0 bases, with 10 bases between. The CDR3 consists of 16 residues. CDR3 protein: CASSLAAGSSYNEQFF. The DNA of the CDR3 is TGCGCCAGCAGCTTGGCGGCGGGAAGCTCCTACAATGAGCAGTTCTTC.

This clone was seen more than once but under ten times. Other DNA sequences in the sample encode the same CDR3. The V gene is TRBV7-2, the J gene TRBJ2-7; D not certain. The V end lost 4 bases, the J end lost 0 bases, and 4 bases lay between the germline ends. Germline CDR1 SGHTA, CDR2 FQGNSA. The CDR3 spans 12 residues. CDR3: CASSSSSYEQYF. Written as DNA, the CDR3 is TGTGCCAGCAGCTCCTCCTCCTACGAGCAGTACTTC.

This clone has just a few counts. The genes are TRBV2 and TRBJ2-1; TRBD1 matches at 8 bases. Germline V gene sequence: CDR1 SNHLY, CDR2 FYNNEI. V lost 6 bases to trimming and J lost 10 bases; unmatched junction nucleotides: 8. The CDR3 sequence is 13 residues long. CDR3 amino acids: CASRPTGGGEQFF. The CDR3 DNA sequence: TGTGCCAGCAGGCCCACAGGGGGTGGAGAGCAGTTCTTC.

V and J are TRBV19 and TRBJ1-2; unclear D gene. CDR3 length equals 12 residues. Germline assignment: CDR1 LNHDA and CDR2 SQIVND (reference sequence). Trimming stripped 5 bases from V and 4 bases from J, with 8 bases between. CDR3 protein: CASSSGGYGYTF. In DNA, the CDR3 is TGTGCCAGTAGTTCAGGAGGCTATGGCTACACCTTC. Based on the CDR3 plus reference TRBV19 and TRBJ1-2, the full variable domain is DGGITQSPKYLFRKEGQNVTLSCEQNLNHDAMYWYRQDPGQGLRLIYYSQIVNDFQKGDIAEGYSVSREKKESFPLTVTSAQKNPTAFYLCASSSGGYGYTFGSGTRLTVV.

Notes on this clone: Different DNA sequences within this sample yield the same CDR3. This chain uses TRBV20-1 with TRBJ2-5, with 8 nucleotides matching TRBD1. The V gene's germline CDR1 is DFQATT and CDR2 SNEGSKA (reference sequence). CDR3 length: 11 residues. V lost 4 bases, J lost 5 bases, and 0 bases stayed unmatched. CDR3 in amino acids: CSATGGETQYF. The CDR3 DNA reads as TGCAGTGCTACAGGGGGCGAGACCCAGTACTTC.

The rearrangement uses TRBV7-8 and TRBJ2-3; D perhaps matches TRBD2 (5 bases). Germline V gene lookup returns CDR1 SGHVS and CDR2 FQNEAQ. The V end was cut by 1 base, the J end by 5 bases, with 7 bases between. CDR3 length: 13 amino acids. The CDR3 coding sequence is TGTGCCAGCAGCTTAGGTGGGAGAGATACGCAGTATTTT. This codes for CASSLGGRDTQYF. Complete variable domain (other parts from reference TRBV7-8 and TRBJ2-3): GAGVSQSPRYKVAKRGQDVALRCDPISGHVSLFWYQQALGQGPEFLTYFQNEAQLDKSGLPSDRFFAERPEGSVSTLKIQRTQQEDSAVYLCASSLGGRDTQYFGPGTRLTVL.

This chain joins TRBV7-7 and TRBJ2-3; D may be TRBD1 or TRBD2 (6 bases each). The CDR3 loop spans 15 amino acids. Germline values: CDR1 SSHAT, CDR2 FNYEAQ (reference sequence). V was shortened by 5 bases and J by 6 bases, with 18 bases between the two germline ends. DNA of the CDR3: TGTGCCAGCAGCCCCGAGGGGGGCGCGGGCGATACGCAGTATTTT. It specifies CASSPEGGAGDTQYF.

About this clone itself: Other DNA variants within this sample encode the same CDR3. V and J are TRBV6-4 and TRBJ1-5; 10 positions match TRBD1. The CDR3 is made up of 15 amino acids. J lost 2 bases, V lost 6 bases, and 4 bases had no gene match. Germline V gene data show CDR1 as MRHNA and CDR2 as SNTAGT. CDR3 sequence reads: CASSPGTGGNQPQHF. The CDR3 DNA follows: TGTGCCAGCAGCCCCGGGACAGGGGGCAATCAGCCCCAGCATTTT.

This clone was seen a handful of times. The chain joins TRBV5-6 to TRBJ2-7, with D possibly matching TRBD1 (8 bases). Germline V lookup: CDR1 SGHDT, CDR2 YYEEEE. The length of the CDR3 is 15 residues. The V gene lost 2 bases and the J gene lost 2 bases, with 14 bases spanning the gap. This CDR3 is CASSLAGQATYEQYF. CDR3 nucleotides: TGTGCCAGCAGCTTAGCGGGACAGGCCACCTACGAGCAGTACTTC.

The gene calls are TRBV19 and TRBJ2-7; D uncertain. V shed 7 bases and J shed 0 bases, with 7 bases lying between them. The CDR3 covers 12 residues. Germline V gene lookup returns CDR1 LNHDA and CDR2 SQIVND (reference sequence). The CDR3 nucleotides are TGTGCCAGTACTAGTGACTCCTACGAGCAGTACTTC. It encodes CASTSDSYEQYF. Drawing the rest from reference TRBV19 and TRBJ2-7, the complete variable domain is DGGITQSPKYLFRKEGQNVTLSCEQNLNHDAMYWYRQDPGQGLRLIYYSQIVNDFQKGDIAEGYSVSREKKESFPLTVTSAQKNPTAFYLCASTSDSYEQYFGPGTRLTVT.

CDR3 residues: CSVVLEAGGLHEQYF. CDR3 in DNA: TGCAGCGTTGTACTCGAGGCGGGAGGGCTCCACGAGCAGTACTTC. V and J are TRBV29-1 and TRBJ2-7; 9 nucleotides line up with TRBD2. J was trimmed by 5 bases and V by 4 bases; bases with no gene match: 12. CDR3 length equals 15 residues. Germline loops: CDR1 SQVTM, CDR2 ANQGSEA.

J is TRBJ2-5 and V is TRBV4-2, with D unresolved. The CDR3 has 12 residues. The germline V gene encodes CDR1 LGHNA and CDR2 YNFKEQ. V lost 1 base to trimming and J lost 4 bases, with 4 bases between them. As DNA, the CDR3 is TGTGCCAGCAGCCAAGGCCCAGAGACCCAGTACTTC. Its translation is CASSQGPETQYF.

The V and J genes are TRBV11-3 and TRBJ2-2; D is unclear. Trimming pared 1 base from V and 3 bases from J, leaving 9 bases between. There are 15 residues in the CDR3. Germline V gives CDR1 SGHNT, CDR2 YENEEA. CDR3 sequence reads: CASSLGLQDTGELFF. The CDR3 DNA follows: TGTGCCAGCAGCTTAGGCCTCCAGGACACCGGGGAGCTGTTTTTT. The entire variable domain, with the rest obtained from reference TRBV11-3 and TRBJ2-2, is as follows: EAGVVQSPRYKIIEKKQPVAFWCNPISGHNTLYWYLQNLGQGPELLIRYENEEAVDDSQLPKDRFSAERLKGVDSTLKIQPAELGDSAVYLCASSLGLQDTGELFFGEGSRLTVL.

The chain combines TRBV9 with TRBJ1-2; no firm D call. The CDR3 runs to 14 residues. Germline V gene lookup returns CDR1 SGDLS and CDR2 YYNGEE. V was cut by 0 bases and J by 2 bases, with 8 bases left in between. As DNA, the CDR3 is TGTGCCAGCAGCGTAGATCTGACCAACTATGGCTACACCTTC. Translating it yields CASSVDLTNYGYTF. The full variable domain, with the rest looked up from reference TRBV9 and TRBJ1-2, is DSGVTQTPKHLITATGQRVTLRCSPRSGDLSVYWYQQSLDQGLQFLIQYYNGEERAKGNILERFSAQQFPDLHSELNLSSLELGDSALYFCASSVDLTNYGYTFGSGTRLTVV.

About this clone: The identical CDR3 is also encoded by other nucleotide sequences in the sample. The rearrangement uses TRBV5-1 and TRBJ2-5; D is perhaps TRBD2 (5 bases). Per the germline V gene, CDR1 is SGHRS and CDR2 is YFSETQ. The CDR3 is 13 amino acids. V lost 2 bases and J lost 2, with 7 bases in between. CDR3 loop: CASSLAVQETQYF. The DNA for the CDR3 is TGCGCCAGCAGCTTAGCGGTTCAAGAGACCCAGTACTTC.